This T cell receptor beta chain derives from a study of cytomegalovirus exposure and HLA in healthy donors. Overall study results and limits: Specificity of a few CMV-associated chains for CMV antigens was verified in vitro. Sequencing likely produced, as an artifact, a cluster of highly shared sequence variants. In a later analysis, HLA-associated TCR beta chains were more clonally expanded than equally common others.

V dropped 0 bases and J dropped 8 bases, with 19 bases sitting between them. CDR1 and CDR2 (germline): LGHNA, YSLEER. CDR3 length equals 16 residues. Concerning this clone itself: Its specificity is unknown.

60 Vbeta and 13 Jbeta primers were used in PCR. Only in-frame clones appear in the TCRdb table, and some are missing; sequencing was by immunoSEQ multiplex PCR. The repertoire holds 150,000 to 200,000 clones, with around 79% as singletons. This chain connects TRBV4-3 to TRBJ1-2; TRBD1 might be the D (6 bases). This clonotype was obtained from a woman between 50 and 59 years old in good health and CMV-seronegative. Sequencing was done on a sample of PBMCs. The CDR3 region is CASSQDRQGPTVGYTF. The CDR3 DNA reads TGCGCCAGCAGCCAAGATCGGCAGGGGCCTACTGTAGGCTACACCTTC.